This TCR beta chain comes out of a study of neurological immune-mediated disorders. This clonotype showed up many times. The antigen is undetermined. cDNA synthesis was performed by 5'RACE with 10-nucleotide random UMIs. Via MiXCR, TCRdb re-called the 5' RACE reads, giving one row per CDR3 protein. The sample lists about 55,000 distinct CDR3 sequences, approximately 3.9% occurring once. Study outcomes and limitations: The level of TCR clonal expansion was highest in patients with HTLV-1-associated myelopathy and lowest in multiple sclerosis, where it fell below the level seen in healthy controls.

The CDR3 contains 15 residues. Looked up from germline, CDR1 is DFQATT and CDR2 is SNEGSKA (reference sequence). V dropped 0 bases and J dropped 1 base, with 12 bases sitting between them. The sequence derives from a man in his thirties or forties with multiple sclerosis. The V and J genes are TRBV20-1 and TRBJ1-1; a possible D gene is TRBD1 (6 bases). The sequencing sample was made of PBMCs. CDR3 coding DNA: TGCAGTGCTAGAGACCTCGGGGGCGGGAACACTGAAGCTTTCTTT. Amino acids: CSARDLGGGNTEAFF.